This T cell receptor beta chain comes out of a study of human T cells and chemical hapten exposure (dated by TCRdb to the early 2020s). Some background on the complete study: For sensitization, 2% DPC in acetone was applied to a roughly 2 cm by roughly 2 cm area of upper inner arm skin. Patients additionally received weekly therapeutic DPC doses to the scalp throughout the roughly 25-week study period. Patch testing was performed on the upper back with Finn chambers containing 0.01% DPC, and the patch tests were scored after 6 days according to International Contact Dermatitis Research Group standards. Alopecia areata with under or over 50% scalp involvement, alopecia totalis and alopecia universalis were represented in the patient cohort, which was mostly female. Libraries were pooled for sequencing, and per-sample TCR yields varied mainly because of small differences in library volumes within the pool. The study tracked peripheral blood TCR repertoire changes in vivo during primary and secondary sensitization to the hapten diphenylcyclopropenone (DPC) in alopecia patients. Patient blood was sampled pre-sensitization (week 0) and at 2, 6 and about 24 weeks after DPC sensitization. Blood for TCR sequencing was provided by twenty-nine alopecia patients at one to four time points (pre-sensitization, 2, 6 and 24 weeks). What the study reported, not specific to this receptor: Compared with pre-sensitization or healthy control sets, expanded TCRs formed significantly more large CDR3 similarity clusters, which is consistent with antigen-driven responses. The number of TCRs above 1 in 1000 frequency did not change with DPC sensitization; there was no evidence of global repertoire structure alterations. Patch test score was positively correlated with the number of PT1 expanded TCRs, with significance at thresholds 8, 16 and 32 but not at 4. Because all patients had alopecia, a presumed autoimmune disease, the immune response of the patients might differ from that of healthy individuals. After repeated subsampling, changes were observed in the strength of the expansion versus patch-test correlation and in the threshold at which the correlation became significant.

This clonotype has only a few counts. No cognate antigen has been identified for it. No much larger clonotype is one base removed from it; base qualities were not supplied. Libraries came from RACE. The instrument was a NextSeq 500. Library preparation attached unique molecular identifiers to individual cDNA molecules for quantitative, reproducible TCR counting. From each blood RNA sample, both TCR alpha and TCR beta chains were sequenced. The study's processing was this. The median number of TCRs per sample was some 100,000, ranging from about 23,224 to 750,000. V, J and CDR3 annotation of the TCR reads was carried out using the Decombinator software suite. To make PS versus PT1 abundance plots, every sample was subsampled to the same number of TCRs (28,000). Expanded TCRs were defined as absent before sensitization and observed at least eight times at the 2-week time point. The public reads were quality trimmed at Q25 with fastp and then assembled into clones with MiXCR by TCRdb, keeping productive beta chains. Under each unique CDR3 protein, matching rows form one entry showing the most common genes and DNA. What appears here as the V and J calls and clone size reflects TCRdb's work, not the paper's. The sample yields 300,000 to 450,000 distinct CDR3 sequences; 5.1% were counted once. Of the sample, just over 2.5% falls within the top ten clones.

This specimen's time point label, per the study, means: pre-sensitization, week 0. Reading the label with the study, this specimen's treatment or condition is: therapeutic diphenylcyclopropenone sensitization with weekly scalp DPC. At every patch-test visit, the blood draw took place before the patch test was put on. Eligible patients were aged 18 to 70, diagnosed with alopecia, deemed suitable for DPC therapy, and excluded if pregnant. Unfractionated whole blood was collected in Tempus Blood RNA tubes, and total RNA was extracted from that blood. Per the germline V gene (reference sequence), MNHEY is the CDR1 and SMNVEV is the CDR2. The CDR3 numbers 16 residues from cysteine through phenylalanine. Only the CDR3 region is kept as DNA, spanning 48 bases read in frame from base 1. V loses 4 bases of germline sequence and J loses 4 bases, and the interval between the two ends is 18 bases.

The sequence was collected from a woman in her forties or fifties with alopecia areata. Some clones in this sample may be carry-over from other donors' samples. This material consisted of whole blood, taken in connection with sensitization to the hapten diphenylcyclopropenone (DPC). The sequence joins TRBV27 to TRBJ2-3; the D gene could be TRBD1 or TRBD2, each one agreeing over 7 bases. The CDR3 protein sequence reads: CASSYAGAQGADTQYF. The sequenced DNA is TGTGCCAGCAGTTATGCGGGGGCGCAGGGGGCAGATACGCAGTATTTT.